One sample yielded the 29 T cell receptor beta chains listed below, sequenced in a study of shared clonotypes between healthy human individuals. This table comes from immunoSEQ multiplex PCR, and its TCRdb copy is limited to in-frame clones, with some not included. The sample records fewer than 3 million clones, roughly 90% being singletons. Input material: naive CD4+ T cells from PBMCs. Subset: CD45RA+ positively selected. The source of these receptors is a man aged 18 to 29 in good health. Some clones in this sample may be carry-over from other donors' samples.

This clone was counted between two and nine times. This rearrangement joins TRBV5-1 to TRBJ1-2; possible D gene TRBD1, 5 bases. CDR1 and CDR2 (germline): SGHRS, YFSETQ. The CDR3 is 14 amino acids. V was cut by 1 base and J by 4 bases, with 11 bases left in between. The CDR3 spells CASSLSGSLYGYTF. The DNA for the CDR3 is TGCGCCAGCAGCTTGTCAGGGTCCCTCTATGGCTACACCTTC.

The V and J genes are TRBV5-1 and TRBJ2-5; tentatively, D is TRBD1 (6 bases). From germline, CDR1 is SGHRS and CDR2 YFSETQ. Trimming removed 4 bases at V and 4 bases at J, with 17 bases between. The CDR3 covers 15 residues. CDR3: CASSINRAPGETQYF. In DNA, the CDR3 is TGCGCCAGCAGCATCAACAGGGCCCCAGGAGAGACCCAGTACTTC.

This chain links TRBV5-1 with TRBJ2-5; no firm D call. V lost 1 base and J 2 bases, leaving 12 bases between the germline ends. Germline CDR1 SGHRS, CDR2 YFSETQ. The CDR3 contains 15 residues. CDR3 sequence: CASSLSNGQQETQYF. The DNA of the CDR3 is TGCGCCAGCAGCTTGTCCAACGGGCAACAAGAGACCCAGTACTTC.

The V and J genes are TRBV7-8 and TRBJ1-3; D uncertain. CDR3 length: 14 amino acids. Per the germline V gene, CDR1 is SGHVS and CDR2 is FQNEAQ. Between the trimmed V and J ends, which lost 2 bases and 0 bases, there was a span of 5 bases. The CDR3 bases are TGTGCCAGCAGCTTACGAAGCTCTGGAAACACCATATATTTT. Residues: CASSLRSSGNTIYF.

J is TRBJ1-2 and V is TRBV10-3, with 9 bases matching TRBD1. The CDR3 is made up of 12 amino acids. CDR1 is ENHRY, CDR2 SYGVKD, per germline. The V and J ends lost 11 bases and 8 bases, in that order; junction bases with no gene match: 9. The CDR3 is CAARTGDGGYTF. The CDR3 coding sequence is TGTGCCGCCAGGACAGGGGACGGCGGCTACACCTTC.

The rearrangement links TRBV6-5 to TRBJ1-3, with D tentatively TRBD1 (6 bases). The CDR3 loop spans 13 amino acids. Germline assignment: CDR1 MNHEY and CDR2 SVGAGI. Trimming removed 5 bases from V and 4 bases from J, with 9 bases in between. CDR3 sequence: CASSRGQGNTIYF. In DNA, the CDR3 is TGTGCCAGCAGTCGAGGACAGGGAAACACCATATATTTT.

V gene TRBV7-9 combines with J gene TRBJ2-7; tentative D call: TRBD2 (5 bases). This CDR3 contains 14 residues. The V and J ends lost 1 base and 1 base respectively, with 8 bases between them. Germline V lookup: CDR1 SEHNR, CDR2 FQNEAQ (reference sequence). CDR3 sequence reads: CASSLGGRSYEQYF. The CDR3, as DNA: TGTGCCAGCAGCTTAGGAGGGAGATCCTACGAGCAGTACTTC.

The rearrangement links TRBV30 to TRBJ2-6; 8 positions match TRBD1. This CDR3 is 19 amino acids long. Unmatched junction bases numbered 16, after V lost 2 bases and J lost 4 bases. Germline CDR1 reads GTSNPN; CDR2 reads SVGIG (reference sequence). The CDR3 loop is CAWSPSLGTGGRGANVLTF. In DNA form, the CDR3 reads TGTGCCTGGAGTCCCTCCTTGGGGACAGGCGGTAGAGGGGCCAACGTCCTGACTTTC.

The J gene is TRBJ2-5, the V gene TRBV28; 7 positions match TRBD1. CDR1 is MDHEN, CDR2 SYDVKM, per germline. The CDR3 has 17 amino acids. Trimming cost V 3 bases and J 5 bases; bases outside gene matches: 15. As DNA, the CDR3 is TGTGCCAGCAGTTTCTTTAGGGGTAGGGGGCAGCGGGAGACCCAGTACTTC. It yields the protein CASSFFRGRGQRETQYF. The whole variable domain, filled in from reference TRBV28 and TRBJ2-5, reads DVKVTQSSRYLVKRTGEKVFLECVQDMDHENMFWYRQDPGLGLRLIYFSYDVKMKEKGDIPEGYSVSREKKERFSLILESASTNQTSMYLCASSFFRGRGQRETQYFGPGTRLLVL.

The chain couples TRBV11-2 to TRBJ1-4, with 7 bases fitting TRBD1. The V segment lost 5 bases and the J segment 7 bases; nucleotides outside the gene matches: 7. This CDR3 is 14 amino acids long. CDR1 is SGHAT and CDR2 is FQNNGV in the germline V gene. CDR3 region: CASSLGGSGEKLFF. The CDR3 region has the DNA TGTGCCAGCAGCCTAGGGGGCAGCGGTGAAAAACTGTTTTTT.

The CDR3 loop is CASSPLPGVEQYF. In DNA form, the CDR3 reads TGTGCCAGCTCACCACTTCCAGGGGTCGAGCAGTACTTC. This sequence joins TRBV18 and TRBJ2-7, with a possible D match to TRBD1 (6 bases). V was pared by 1 base and J by 6 bases, with 10 bases between. Germline V gene data show CDR1 as KGHSH and CDR2 as LQKENI. The CDR3 runs 13 residues. The full variable domain, completed using reference TRBV18 and TRBJ2-7, is NAGVMQNPRHLVRRRGQEARLRCSPMKGHSHVYWYRQLPEEGLKFMVYLQKENIIDESGMPKERFSAEFPKEGPSILRIQQVVRGDSAAYFCASSPLPGVEQYFGPGTRLTVT.

The V gene is TRBV27, the J gene TRBJ2-7, with TRBD2 identical over 13 bases. The CDR3 is 15 residues long. Losses at the gene ends were 6 bases for V and 5 bases for J; bases not matched to a gene: 7. Germline CDR1 MNHEY, CDR2 SMNVEV (reference sequence). Written as DNA, the CDR3 is TGTGCCAGCAGCCGAAGAGGACTAGCGGGAGACGAGCAGTACTTC. This translates into CASSRRGLAGDEQYF.

This rearrangement joins TRBV10-2 to TRBJ1-5, with a tentative D call TRBD1 (6 bases). The CDR3 contains 17 residues. Germline assignment: CDR1 WSHSY and CDR2 SAAADI. Trimming took off 0 bases at V and 1 base at J, with 13 bases between the two ends. CDR3 sequence: CASSESNRGASNQPQHF. CDR3 sequence (DNA): TGCGCCAGCAGTGAGTCGAATCGGGGGGCCAGCAATCAGCCCCAGCATTTT.

The rearrangement uses TRBV2 and TRBJ2-3; unclear D gene. V was shortened by 7 bases and J by 1 base, with 21 bases between the two germline ends. This CDR3 region has 17 residues. CDR1 and CDR2 (germline): SNHLY, FYNNEI. DNA for the CDR3: TGTGCCAGCACCTCGTCCCCCGCGGAGTCAGGCACAGATACGCAGTATTTT. Amino acid sequence: CASTSSPAESGTDTQYF.

The chain joins TRBV4-3 to TRBJ1-2, with 8 nucleotides matching TRBD1. CDR3 size: 15 residues. V shed 0 bases and J 3 bases; nucleotides not matched to a gene: 3. CDR1 and CDR2 from the germline V gene are LGHNA and YSLEER. CDR3 in amino acids: CASSQDAGGYYGYTF. The DNA for the CDR3 is TGCGCCAGCAGCCAAGATGCAGGGGGCTACTATGGCTACACCTTC.

This clone appeared a few times. The chain uses TRBV11-2 and TRBJ1-2; 9 bases are a match to TRBD1. The trim removed 2 bases at V and 7 bases at J, leaving 5 bases unmatched. This CDR3 spans 14 amino acids. Germline V gene lookup returns CDR1 SGHAT and CDR2 FQNNGV. DNA for the CDR3: TGTGCCAGCAGCTTAACCGGGACAGGGTTTGGCTACACCTTC. Its translation is CASSLTGTGFGYTF.

This clone is a singleton in its sample. This chain connects TRBV7-3 to TRBJ2-1; D is perhaps TRBD1 (6 bases). V lost 2 bases to trimming and J lost 2 bases, with 10 bases between them. In germline, CDR1 is SGHTA, CDR2 FQGTGA. This CDR3 comprises 15 residues. CDR3 nucleotide sequence: TGTGCCAGCAGCTTATCCCGGGACACCTACAATGAGCAGTTCTTC. Its translation is CASSLSRDTYNEQFF.

This chain connects TRBV29-1 to TRBJ2-1, with no clear D. CDR1 is SQVTM and CDR2 is ANQGSEA in the germline V gene. The CDR3 consists of 12 residues. Trimming stripped 4 bases from V and 3 bases from J, with 7 bases between. The CDR3 loop is CSVVYDYNEQFF. In DNA form, the CDR3 reads TGCAGCGTTGTATACGACTACAATGAGCAGTTCTTC.

The CDR3 region has the DNA TGTGCCAGTGGCAGACAAGAATTAAACTATGGCTACACCTTC. Protein: CASGRQELNYGYTF. The V and J genes are TRBV19 and TRBJ1-2; D unresolved. The CDR3 is 14 residues long. Germline V gene sequence: CDR1 LNHDA, CDR2 SQIVND (reference sequence). The germline V and J ends were trimmed by 8 bases and 2 bases, with 15 bases remaining between them.

The chain uses TRBV18 and TRBJ2-5; 9 positions agree with TRBD2. Per the germline V gene, CDR1 is KGHSH and CDR2 is LQKENI. Losses at the gene ends were 3 bases for V and 14 bases for J; bases not matched to a gene: 19. This CDR3 has 16 residues. The CDR3 reads CASSPRPASGKSTHYF. The CDR3 coding sequence is TGTGCCAGCTCACCCCGGCCGGCTAGCGGGAAATCAACTCACTACTTC.

This clone showed up just a few times. The chain links TRBV6-5 to TRBJ1-1, with D unclear. CDR3 length equals 15 residues. V lost 6 bases to trimming and J lost 3 bases, with 17 bases between them. Germline V lookup: CDR1 MNHEY, CDR2 SVGAGI. The CDR3 is CASRLNREPHTEAFF. CDR3 nucleotide sequence: TGTGCCAGCAGACTAAATAGGGAGCCCCACACTGAAGCTTTCTTT.

The chain joins TRBV9 to TRBJ2-3; D may match TRBD1 or TRBD2 (5 bases each). The V gene lost 7 bases and the J gene lost 0 bases, with 15 bases spanning the gap. This CDR3 contains 15 residues. Germline V gene lookup returns CDR1 SGDLS and CDR2 YYNGEE. The CDR3 DNA follows: TGTGCCAGCGGGGCGTACGGGGCTAGCACAGATACGCAGTATTTT. Protein product: CASGAYGASTDTQYF.

The chain's CDR3 is CASSQAVLGSGNTIYF. The CDR3 DNA is TGCGCCAGCAGCCAAGCCGTTCTAGGGTCTGGAAACACCATATATTTT. V and J are TRBV4-3 and TRBJ1-3; D uncertain. The CDR3 extends over 16 amino acids. With 1 base removed from V and 1 base from J, the gap between germline ends came to 11 bases. CDR1 and CDR2 from the germline V gene are LGHNA and YSLEER.

The chain links TRBV7-2 to TRBJ1-2; 8 bases align to TRBD1. Germline V gene lookup returns CDR1 SGHTA and CDR2 FQGNSA. The trim removed 5 bases at V and 4 bases at J, leaving 15 bases unmatched. The CDR3 runs to 17 residues. CDR3 sequence (DNA): TGTGCCAGCAGCCAATCCTTCGGACAGGGAATTCGCTATGGCTACACCTTC. Its protein is CASSQSFGQGIRYGYTF.

A single count supports this clone. The rearrangement links TRBV19 to TRBJ2-1; TRBD2 might be the D (5 bases). The CDR3 spans 13 residues. V lost 7 bases and J lost 6, with 13 bases in between. Per germline, CDR1 LNHDA and CDR2 SQIVND (reference sequence). CDR3 in amino acids: CASTWLAGNEQFF. DNA for the CDR3: TGTGCCAGTACTTGGCTAGCTGGCAATGAGCAGTTCTTC.

The chain employs TRBV6-5 and TRBJ1-2; 10 bases fit TRBD1. The CDR3 contains 13 residues. Per the germline V gene, CDR1 is MNHEY and CDR2 is SVGAGI. J was trimmed by 6 bases and V by 6 bases; bases with no gene match: 4. The CDR3 region has the DNA TGTGCCAGCAGGGGACAGGGGCTTGATGGCTACACCTTC. It yields the protein CASRGQGLDGYTF.

This clone was counted once. The rearrangement joins TRBV6-1 to TRBJ2-7; 8 bases align to TRBD1. The V gene end was trimmed by 0 bases and the J gene end by 6 bases; junction bases not matched to a gene: 10. The CDR3 is 16 residues long. Germline CDR1 is MNHNS and CDR2 is SASEGT. The CDR3 DNA follows: TGTGCCAGCAGTGAAGCGTTGTCAGGGGGCCTAGGCGAGCAGTACTTC. Protein product: CASSEALSGGLGEQYF.

This chain uses TRBV19 with TRBJ2-2, with 8 nucleotides matching TRBD2. Per the germline V gene, CDR1 is LNHDA and CDR2 is SQIVND (reference sequence). V dropped 3 bases and J dropped 6; count of bases not matched to a gene: 6. This CDR3 contains 15 residues. The CDR3 DNA reads as TGTGCCAGTAGTATGACGGGAGGGTTTCCCGGGGAGCTGTTTTTT. This sequence encodes CASSMTGGFPGELFF.

A remark on this clone: The same CDR3 can be traced to other DNA sequences in this sample. J is TRBJ2-7 and V is TRBV7-2; the D gene is possibly TRBD2 (5 bases). V lost 4 bases, J lost 1 base, and 8 bases lay in between. In germline, CDR1 is SGHTA, CDR2 FQGNSA. This CDR3 contains 13 residues. Here the CDR3 DNA reads TGTGCCAGCAGCTCTGGAGGTTCCTACGAGCAGTACTTC. This encodes CASSSGGSYEQYF.